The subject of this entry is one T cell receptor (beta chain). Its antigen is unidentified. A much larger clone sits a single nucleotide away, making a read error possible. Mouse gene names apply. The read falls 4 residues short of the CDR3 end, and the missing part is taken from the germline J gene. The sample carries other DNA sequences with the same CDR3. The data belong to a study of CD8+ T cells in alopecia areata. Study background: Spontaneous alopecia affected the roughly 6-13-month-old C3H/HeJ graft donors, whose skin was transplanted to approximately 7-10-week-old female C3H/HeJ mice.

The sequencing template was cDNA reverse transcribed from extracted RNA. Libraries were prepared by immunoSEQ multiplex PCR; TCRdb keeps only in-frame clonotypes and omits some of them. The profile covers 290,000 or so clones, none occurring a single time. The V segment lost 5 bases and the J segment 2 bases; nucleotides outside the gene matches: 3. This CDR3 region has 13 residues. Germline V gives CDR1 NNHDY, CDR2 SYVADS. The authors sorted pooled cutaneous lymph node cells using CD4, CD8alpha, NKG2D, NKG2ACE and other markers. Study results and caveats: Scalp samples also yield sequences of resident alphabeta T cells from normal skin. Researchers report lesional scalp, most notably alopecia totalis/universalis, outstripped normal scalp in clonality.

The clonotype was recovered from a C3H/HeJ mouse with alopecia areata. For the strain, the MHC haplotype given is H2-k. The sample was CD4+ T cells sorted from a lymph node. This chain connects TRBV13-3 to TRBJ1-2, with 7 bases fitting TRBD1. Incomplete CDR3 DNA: TGTGCCAGCAGCCGGGACAGTAACTCC. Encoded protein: CASSRDSNS. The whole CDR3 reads CASSRDSNSDYTF.